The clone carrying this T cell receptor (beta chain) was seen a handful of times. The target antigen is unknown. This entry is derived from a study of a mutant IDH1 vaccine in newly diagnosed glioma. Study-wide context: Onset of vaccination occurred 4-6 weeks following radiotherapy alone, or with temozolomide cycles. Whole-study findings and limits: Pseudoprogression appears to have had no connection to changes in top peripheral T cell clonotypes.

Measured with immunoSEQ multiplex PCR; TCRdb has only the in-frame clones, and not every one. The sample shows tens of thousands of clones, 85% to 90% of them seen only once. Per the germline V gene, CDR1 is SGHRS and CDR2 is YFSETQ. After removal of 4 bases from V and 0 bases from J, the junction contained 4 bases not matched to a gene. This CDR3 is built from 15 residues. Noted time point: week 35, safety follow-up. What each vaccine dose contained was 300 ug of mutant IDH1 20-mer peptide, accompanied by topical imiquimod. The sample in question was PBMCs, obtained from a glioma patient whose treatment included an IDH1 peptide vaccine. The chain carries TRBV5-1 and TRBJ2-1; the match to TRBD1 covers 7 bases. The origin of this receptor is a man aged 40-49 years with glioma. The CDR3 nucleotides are TGCGCCAGCAGCCCGACAGGGAGCTCCTACAATGAGCAGTTCTTC. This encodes CASSPTGSSYNEQFF.